A selection of T cell receptor beta chains follows, all from one sample in a study of control samples from healthy donors and cancer patients. Method: immunoSEQ multiplex PCR; TCRdb's copy keeps in-frame clones and lacks some. The sample has over 2,000 clones; around 96% are singletons. The material sequenced was PBMCs. The receptors stem from a man between 70 and 80 years old with colorectal cancer. Both conserved end residues are part of each CDR3.

CDR3	J	V
CASSPAQTSGNTIYF	TRBJ1-3	TRBV18
CASSLDVSYEQYF	TRBJ2-7	TRBV5-1
CASSLDRVTDTQYF	TRBJ2-3	TRBV11-3
CASSPGPTTNEKLFF	TRBJ1-4	TRBV18
CASTLPTDTQYF	TRBJ2-3	TRBV6-5
CASSLSGHRTDTQYF	TRBJ2-3	TRBV28
CATSNYGGPDYGYTF	TRBJ1-2	TRBV15
CASSVTGAHTGELFF	TRBJ2-2	TRBV28
CASSFTNASGQGILNTEAFF	TRBJ1-1	TRBV3-1/TRBV3-2
CASSLFTEAFF	TRBJ1-1	TRBV28
CASSAMTGGHTDTQYF	TRBJ2-3	TRBV5-1
CASSFVGAQTYEQYF	TRBJ2-7	TRBV28
CASSTRTHSLMVF	TRBJ2-1	TRBV7-3
CASSRGQALSSGYTF	TRBJ1-2	TRBV7-9
CASSNTGEQPQHF	TRBJ1-5	TRBV2
CASSLTGGSSYNEQFF	TRBJ2-1	TRBV11-2
CASSYPLVQQYF	TRBJ2-7	TRBV12-3/TRBV12-4
CSVEMGYGYTF	TRBJ1-2	TRBV29-1
CASSSAGSYEQYF	TRBJ2-7	TRBV7-9
CAAPRDLVSGNTIYF	TRBJ1-3	TRBV7-9
CASRGPPAEKLFF	TRBJ1-4	TRBV6-5
CASSQGLTTGNTIYF	TRBJ1-3	TRBV3-1/TRBV3-2
CASSDGTGRADGYTF	TRBJ1-2	TRBV5-1
CASSIEARYEKLFF	TRBJ1-4	TRBV19
CASRTTGGLSRRTEAFF	TRBJ1-1	TRBV2
CASGTGGPETQYF	TRBJ2-5	TRBV3-1/TRBV3-2
CASTPTQGSNYEQYF	TRBJ2-7	TRBV28
CASSPSTTEAFF	TRBJ1-1	TRBV7-9
CASSQDEQPQHF	TRBJ1-5	TRBV4-2
CASSQVESRVESQQYF	TRBJ2-7	TRBV4-1
CASSLDGQGKETQYF	TRBJ2-5	TRBV11-2
CASSPPAAYEQYF	TRBJ2-7	TRBV7-6
CASSSRRGQGVDNEQFF	TRBJ2-1	TRBV7-3
CASSYRESGELFF	TRBJ2-2	TRBV7-6
CAISAEGWTEAFF	TRBJ1-1	TRBV10-3
CASSYEWTSIEQFF	TRBJ2-1	TRBV6-2/TRBV6-3
CASSEAHTDSYEQYF	TRBJ2-7	TRBV6-1
CATSRDYKDSSEAFF	TRBJ1-1	TRBV15
CASSREGNQPQHF	TRBJ1-5	TRBV2
CASTRDRGEDTQYF	TRBJ2-3	TRBV6-5
CASKGQREANYGYTF	TRBJ1-2	TRBV2
CASSALGSTYNEQFF	TRBJ2-1	TRBV7-7
CASTNKYEQYF	TRBJ2-7	TRBV28
CASSLDRGREQYF	TRBJ2-7	TRBV7-2
CASSIPSRRNSPLHF	TRBJ1-6	TRBV19